This T cell receptor (beta chain) was retrieved from a study of T cell repertoires in cytomegalovirus infection. Regarding the study as a whole: Accumulated public TCR beta family frequency recognized individuals carrying CMV together with the relevant HLA.

Germline V gene sequence: CDR1 SGHRS, CDR2 YFSETQ. After removal of 5 bases from V and 0 bases from J, the junction contained 11 bases not matched to a gene. This CDR3 has 17 residues. TCRdb ran MiXCR on the reads and lists one entry per CDR3 protein. The sample carries approximately 340,000 distinct CDR3 sequences, just under 30% recorded once. This clonotype came up a few times. The target antigen is unknown. The sequence was obtained from a human donor in good health (CMV status not recorded). Some clones in this sample may be carry-over from other donors' samples. Sequencing was performed on cultured PBMCs, taken from culture after CMV antigen stimulation. This chain joins TRBV5-1 and TRBJ1-3; 7 nucleotides line up with TRBD1. CDR3 in amino acids: CASRPLDRASSGNTIYF. DNA for the CDR3: TGCGCCAGCAGGCCTCTCGACAGGGCAAGCTCTGGAAACACCATATATTTT.